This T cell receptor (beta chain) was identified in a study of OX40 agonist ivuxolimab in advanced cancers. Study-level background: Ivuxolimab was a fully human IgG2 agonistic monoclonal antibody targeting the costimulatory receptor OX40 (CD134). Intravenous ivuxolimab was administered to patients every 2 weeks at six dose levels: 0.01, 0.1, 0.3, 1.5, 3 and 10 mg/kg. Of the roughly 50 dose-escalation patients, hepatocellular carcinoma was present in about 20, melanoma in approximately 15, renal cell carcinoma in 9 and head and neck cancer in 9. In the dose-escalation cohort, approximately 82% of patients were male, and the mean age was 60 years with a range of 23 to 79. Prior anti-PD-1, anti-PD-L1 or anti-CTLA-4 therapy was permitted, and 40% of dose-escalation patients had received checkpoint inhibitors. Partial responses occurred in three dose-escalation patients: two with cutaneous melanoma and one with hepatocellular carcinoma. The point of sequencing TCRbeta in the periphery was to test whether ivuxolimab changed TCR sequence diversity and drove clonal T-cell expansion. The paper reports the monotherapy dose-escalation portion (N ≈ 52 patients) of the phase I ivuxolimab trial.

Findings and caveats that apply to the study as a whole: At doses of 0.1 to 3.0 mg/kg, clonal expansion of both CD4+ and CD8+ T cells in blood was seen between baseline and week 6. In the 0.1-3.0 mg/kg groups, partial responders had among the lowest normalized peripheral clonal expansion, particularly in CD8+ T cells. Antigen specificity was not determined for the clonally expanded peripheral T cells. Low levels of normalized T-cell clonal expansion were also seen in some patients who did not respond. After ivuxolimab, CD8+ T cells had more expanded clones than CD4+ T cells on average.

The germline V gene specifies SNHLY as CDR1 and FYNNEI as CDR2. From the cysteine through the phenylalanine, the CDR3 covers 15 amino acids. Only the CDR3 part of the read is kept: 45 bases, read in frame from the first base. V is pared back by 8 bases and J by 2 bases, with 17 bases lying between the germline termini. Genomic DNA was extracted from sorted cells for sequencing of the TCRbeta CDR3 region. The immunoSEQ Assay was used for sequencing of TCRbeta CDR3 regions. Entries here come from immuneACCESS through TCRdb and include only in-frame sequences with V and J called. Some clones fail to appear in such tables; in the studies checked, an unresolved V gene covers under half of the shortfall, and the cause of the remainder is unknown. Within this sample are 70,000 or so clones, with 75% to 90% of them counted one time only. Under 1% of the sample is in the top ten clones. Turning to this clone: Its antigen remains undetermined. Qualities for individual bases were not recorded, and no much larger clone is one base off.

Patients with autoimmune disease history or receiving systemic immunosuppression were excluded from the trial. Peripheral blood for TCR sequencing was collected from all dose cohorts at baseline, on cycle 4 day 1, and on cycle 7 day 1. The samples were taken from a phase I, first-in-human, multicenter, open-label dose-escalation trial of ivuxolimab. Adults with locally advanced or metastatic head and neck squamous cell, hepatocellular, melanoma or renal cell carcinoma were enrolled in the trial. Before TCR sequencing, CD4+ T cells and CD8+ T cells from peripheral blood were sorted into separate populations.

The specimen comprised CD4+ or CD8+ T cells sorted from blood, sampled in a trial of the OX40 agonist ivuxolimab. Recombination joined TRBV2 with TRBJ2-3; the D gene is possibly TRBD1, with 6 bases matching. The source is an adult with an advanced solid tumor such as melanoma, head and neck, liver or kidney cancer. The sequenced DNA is TGTGCCAGCGGTAAAGGCAGGGGACCCACAGATACGCAGTATTTT. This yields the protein CASGKGRGPTDTQYF.